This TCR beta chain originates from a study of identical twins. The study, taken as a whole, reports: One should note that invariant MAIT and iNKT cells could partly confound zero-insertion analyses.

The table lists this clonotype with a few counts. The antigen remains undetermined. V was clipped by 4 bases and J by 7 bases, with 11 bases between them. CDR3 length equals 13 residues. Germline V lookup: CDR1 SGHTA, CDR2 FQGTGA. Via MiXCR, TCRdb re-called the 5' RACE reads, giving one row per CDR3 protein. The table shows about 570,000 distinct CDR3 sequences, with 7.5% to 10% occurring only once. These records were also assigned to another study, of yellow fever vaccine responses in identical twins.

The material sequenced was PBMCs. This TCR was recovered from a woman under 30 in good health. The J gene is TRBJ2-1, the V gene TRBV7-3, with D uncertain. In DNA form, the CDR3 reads TGTGCCAGCAGCTCCGACTTATTGAATGAGCAGTTCTTC. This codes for CASSSDLLNEQFF.